Below are 18 T cell receptor beta chains sequenced from a single sample in a study of blood T cell repertoires in COVID-19. Assay used: immunoSEQ multiplex PCR; TCRdb lists only in-frame clones, some missing. Among fewer than 200,000 clones listed, around 84% were seen once. Sequences were obtained from peripheral blood. All receptors derive from a woman aged 60 to 75 with COVID-19, enrolled during active disease.

V usage is TRBV19 and J usage is TRBJ2-1, with TRBD2 matching 11 bases. The CDR3 covers 15 residues. CDR1 is LNHDA, CDR2 SQIVND, per germline (reference sequence). After removal of 1 base from V and 10 bases from J, the junction contained 6 bases not matched to a gene. The CDR3 DNA reads TGTGCCAGTAGTATAGGCCTAGCGGGGGGAAGGGAGCAGTTCTTC. It translates to CASSIGLAGGREQFF.

The V and J genes are TRBV19 and TRBJ1-5; 7 bases agree with TRBD1. Trimming took 8 bases from V and 4 from J; bases not matched to a gene: 8. The CDR3 spans 14 residues. Germline V gives CDR1 LNHDA, CDR2 SQIVND (reference sequence). The CDR3 nucleotides read TGTGCCAGTGGCGGGACAGCGATTAATCAGCCCCAGCATTTT. Protein: CASGGTAINQPQHF.

This chain links TRBV19 with TRBJ1-1, with D maybe TRBD1 (6 bases). V lost 9 bases, J lost 5 bases, and 16 bases lay in between. Germline CDR1 reads LNHDA; CDR2 reads SQIVND (reference sequence). The CDR3 is 13 residues long. The CDR3 here is CASSAGRGTEAFF. The CDR3 bases are TGTGCCAGCTCGGCAGGGAGGGGGACTGAAGCTTTCTTT.

This clone was seen only once. CDR3: CASSRTSGRRGETQYF. The CDR3 bases are TGTGCCAGTAGTAGGACTAGCGGGAGGCGGGGGGAGACCCAGTACTTC. This chain links TRBV19 with TRBJ2-5, with TRBD2 identical over 14 bases. Germline V gene data show CDR1 as LNHDA and CDR2 as SQIVND (reference sequence). With V trimmed by 4 bases and J by 5 bases, 6 bases remained unmatched. The CDR3 has 16 amino acids.

The V and J genes are TRBV24-1 and TRBJ1-2; TRBD1 is a possible D gene (5 bases). This CDR3 has 15 amino acids. Germline lookup yields CDR1 KGHDR and CDR2 SFDVKD. V was shortened by 0 bases and J by 0 bases, with 7 bases between the two germline ends. CDR3: CATSDLIGANYGYTF. The CDR3 bases are TGTGCCACCAGTGATTTGATAGGGGCTAACTATGGCTACACCTTC.

The chain employs TRBV7-3 and TRBJ2-3, with D tentatively TRBD2 (6 bases). Trimming removed 5 bases at V and 1 base at J, with 16 bases between. The CDR3 is 16 amino acids. CDR1 is SGHTA and CDR2 is FQGTGA in the germline V gene. The CDR3 loop reads CASSQDSGVGTDTQYF. The CDR3 nucleotides are TGTGCCAGCAGCCAAGATTCGGGAGTGGGCACAGATACGCAGTATTTT. Filled out from reference TRBV7-3 and TRBJ2-3, the complete variable domain reads GAGVSQTPSNKVTEKGKYVELRCDPISGHTALYWYRQSLGQGPEFLIYFQGTGAADDSGLPNDRFFAVRPEGSVSTLKIQRTERGDSAVYLCASSQDSGVGTDTQYFGPGTRLTVL.

This chain connects TRBV18 to TRBJ2-1; 11 bases line up with TRBD1. CDR1 and CDR2 (germline): KGHSH, LQKENI. CDR3 length: 15 residues. J was trimmed by 3 bases and V by 6 bases; bases with no gene match: 4. The CDR3 DNA reads TGTGCCAGCTCTCTCGGGACAGGGGGCTACAATGAGCAGTTCTTC. Translating gives CASSLGTGGYNEQFF.

The table lists this clone with a count of one. The J gene is TRBJ2-4, the V gene TRBV14; TRBD1 aligns across 9 bases. Trimming cost V 4 bases and J 7 bases; bases outside gene matches: 8. The germline gives CDR1 SGHDN, CDR2 FVKESK. The CDR3 is 15 residues long. CDR3 sequence reads: CASSLIGTGRNIQYF. CDR3 DNA: TGTGCCAGCAGCCTCATCGGGACAGGGCGGAACATTCAGTACTTC.

Points on this clone: This sample also contains other DNA sequences that code for the same CDR3. The rearrangement joins TRBV11-2 to TRBJ1-1; D is ambiguous. From germline, CDR1 is SGHAT and CDR2 FQNNGV. This CDR3 contains 13 residues. Trimming took 5 bases from V and 0 from J, leaving 7 bases between them. The CDR3 loop is CASSRGVNTEAFF. CDR3 DNA sequence: TGTGCCAGCAGCCGGGGTGTGAACACTGAAGCTTTCTTT.

This chain connects TRBV11-2 to TRBJ1-6, with D perhaps TRBD1 (6 bases). The CDR3 runs 14 residues. Germline CDR1 is SGHAT and CDR2 is FQNNGV. V was shortened by 3 bases and J by 10 bases, with 13 bases between the two germline ends. The DNA of the CDR3 is TGTGCCAGCAGCTTTACAGGGAACGGCTCACCCCTCCACTTT. Residues: CASSFTGNGSPLHF. Using reference TRBV11-2 and TRBJ1-6 for the parts outside the CDR3, the full variable domain is EAGVAQSPRYKIIEKRQSVAFWCNPISGHATLYWYQQILGQGPKLLIQFQNNGVVDDSQLPKDRFSAERLKGVDSTLKIQPAKLEDSAVYLCASSFTGNGSPLHFGNGTRLTVT.

The chain joins TRBV7-2 to TRBJ2-2; weak D call: TRBD1 (6 bases). Germline V gene sequence: CDR1 SGHTA, CDR2 FQGNSA. Trimming shortened V by 1 base and J by 7 bases, and 10 bases separated the two germline ends. CDR3 length equals 14 residues. Here the CDR3 reads CASSLGGGVGELFF. The CDR3 DNA reads TGTGCCAGCAGCTTAGGTGGGGGCGTCGGGGAGCTGTTTTTT. The full variable domain, completed using reference TRBV7-2 and TRBJ2-2, is GAGVSQSPSNKVTEKGKDVELRCDPISGHTALYWYRQSLGQGLEFLIYFQGNSAPDKSGLPSDRFSAERTGGSVSTLTIQRTQQEDSAVYLCASSLGGGVGELFFGEGSRLTVL.

This rearrangement joins TRBV6-6 to TRBJ1-3; D is perhaps TRBD1 (6 bases). From germline, CDR1 is MNHNY and CDR2 SVGAGI (reference sequence). The V and J ends lost 2 bases and 0 bases respectively, with 8 bases between them. The CDR3 extends over 15 amino acids. The CDR3 spells CASSYEGDSGNTIYF. CDR3 in DNA: TGTGCCAGCAGTTACGAGGGGGACTCTGGAAACACCATATATTTT.

This clone has a single count. The genes are TRBV5-1 and TRBJ2-1; weak D call: TRBD2 (6 bases). Germline CDR1 is SGHRS and CDR2 is YFSETQ. V lost 4 bases and J 3 bases, leaving 11 bases between the germline ends. The CDR3 is 14 amino acids. CDR3 loop: CASSDSSDYNEQFF. Here the CDR3 DNA reads TGCGCCAGCAGCGACTCTAGCGACTACAATGAGCAGTTCTTC.

The V call is TRBV11-2, the J call TRBJ2-1, with TRBD2 matching 7 bases. The CDR3 sequence is 16 residues long. With 1 base clipped from V and 1 base from J, the junction kept 4 bases outside the gene matches. Germline-derived CDR1 and CDR2 are SGHAT and FQNNGV. The CDR3 sequence is CASSLVSGVSYNEQFF. CDR3 DNA: TGTGCCAGCAGCTTAGTCAGCGGGGTGTCCTACAATGAGCAGTTCTTC.

The chain combines TRBV5-1 with TRBJ2-4; 8 bases align to TRBD2. The CDR3 covers 14 residues. Germline CDR1 SGHRS, CDR2 YFSETQ. V gave up 4 bases and J gave up 8 bases; unmatched junction bases: 8. The CDR3 coding sequence is TGCGCCAGCAGCCCGGGGGGGTTGATAGACATTCAGTACTTC. Its translation: CASSPGGLIDIQYF.

The chain has TRBV28 and TRBJ1-1; D is perhaps TRBD1 (6 bases). Looked up from germline, CDR1 is MDHEN and CDR2 is SYDVKM. Trimming removed 4 bases at V and 1 base at J, with 16 bases between. CDR3 length: 16 amino acids. The CDR3 loop reads CASSSPQGFGNTEAFF. The CDR3, as DNA: TGTGCCAGCAGTTCCCCACAGGGATTCGGGAACACTGAAGCTTTCTTT. Combining the CDR3 with reference TRBV28 and TRBJ1-1 gives the whole variable domain DVKVTQSSRYLVKRTGEKVFLECVQDMDHENMFWYRQDPGLGLRLIYFSYDVKMKEKGDIPEGYSVSREKKERFSLILESASTNQTSMYLCASSSPQGFGNTEAFFGQGTRLTVV.

This chain connects TRBV5-6 to TRBJ1-1, with D uncertain. There are 14 residues in the CDR3. The germline V gene encodes CDR1 SGHDT and CDR2 YYEEEE. V gave up 0 bases and J gave up 2 bases, with 8 bases separating them. In nucleotides, the CDR3 is TGTGCCAGCAGCTTGGTACAGCCTAACACTGAAGCTTTCTTT. It specifies CASSLVQPNTEAFF. Complete variable domain (other parts from reference TRBV5-6 and TRBJ1-1): DAGVTQSPTHLIKTRGQQVTLRCSPKSGHDTVSWYQQALGQGPQFIFQYYEEEERQRGNFPDRFSGHQFPNYSSELNVNALLLGDSALYLCASSLVQPNTEAFFGQGTRLTVV.

V usage is TRBV9 and J usage is TRBJ1-3; tentative D call: TRBD1 (5 bases). V lost 0 bases and J 3 bases, leaving 13 bases between the germline ends. The germline gives CDR1 SGDLS, CDR2 YYNGEE. This CDR3 spans 16 amino acids. This chain's CDR3 is CASSVVERQYGNTIYF. Written as DNA, the CDR3 is TGTGCCAGCAGCGTAGTAGAGAGACAGTATGGAAACACCATATATTTT.